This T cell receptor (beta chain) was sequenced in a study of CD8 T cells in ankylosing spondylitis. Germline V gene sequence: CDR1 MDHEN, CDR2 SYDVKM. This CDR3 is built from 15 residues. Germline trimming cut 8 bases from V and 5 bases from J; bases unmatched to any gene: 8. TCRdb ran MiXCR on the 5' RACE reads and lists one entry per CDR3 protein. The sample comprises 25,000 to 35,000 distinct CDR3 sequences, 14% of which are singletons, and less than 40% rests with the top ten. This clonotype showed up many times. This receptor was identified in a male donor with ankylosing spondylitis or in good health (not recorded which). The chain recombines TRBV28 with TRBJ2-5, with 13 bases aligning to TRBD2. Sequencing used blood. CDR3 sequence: CASAALAGGQETQYF. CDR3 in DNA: TGTGCCAGCGCGGCACTAGCGGGAGGGCAGGAGACCCAGTACTTC.